These 8 T cell receptor beta chains originate from one sample sequenced in a study of identical twins. Via MiXCR, TCRdb re-called the 5' RACE reads, giving one row per CDR3 protein. Of about 810,000 distinct CDR3 sequences in the sample, approximately 13% were seen once. The data were also submitted as part of a second study, on yellow fever vaccine responses in identical twins.

What was sequenced was PBMCs. These receptors were collected from a young woman in good health.

This rearrangement joins TRBV4-1 to TRBJ2-5; tentatively, D is TRBD1 or TRBD2 (6 bases each). Trimming took off 1 base at V and 2 bases at J, with 11 bases between the two ends. Germline assignment: CDR1 MGHRA and CDR2 YSYEKL. The CDR3 spans 15 residues. This CDR3 is CASSQAGAAQETQYF. The CDR3 DNA sequence: TGCGCCAGCAGCCAAGCGGGGGCGGCACAAGAGACCCAGTACTTC.

This clonotype was observed a few times. This chain joins TRBV3-1 and TRBJ2-7, with TRBD2 matching 7 bases. Per germline, CDR1 LGHDT and CDR2 YNNKEL (reference sequence). CDR3 size: 16 residues. V was clipped by 4 bases and J by 4 bases; unmatched bases: 13. The CDR3 spells CASSPWGASGSYEQYF. The DNA for the CDR3 is TGTGCCAGCAGCCCTTGGGGCGCTAGCGGTTCTTACGAGCAGTACTTC.

The genes are TRBV7-2 and TRBJ2-5; 8 bases fit TRBD2. Germline CDR1 is SGHTA and CDR2 is FQGNSA. J was trimmed by 5 bases and V by 3 bases; bases with no gene match: 11. The CDR3 loop spans 16 amino acids. CDR3: CASSLNFGLAFETQYF. The CDR3 bases are TGTGCCAGCAGCTTGAACTTTGGACTAGCCTTCGAGACCCAGTACTTC.

This clonotype was counted only a few times. V usage is TRBV20-1 and J usage is TRBJ2-5; the match to TRBD2 covers 9 bases. CDR3 length: 19 amino acids. V lost 4 bases to trimming and J lost 2 bases; unmatched junction nucleotides: 20. Germline-derived CDR1 and CDR2 are DFQATT and SNEGSKA (reference sequence). CDR3 protein: CSANGDPGLAAGGQETQYF. CDR3 nucleotides: TGCAGTGCTAACGGGGATCCCGGACTAGCAGCGGGGGGACAAGAGACCCAGTACTTC.

This chain connects TRBV7-2 to TRBJ1-4; no clear D. The CDR3 runs 13 residues. Deletions cut 2 bases from V and 8 bases from J, with 9 bases between. Germline CDR1 reads SGHTA; CDR2 reads FQGNSA. The CDR3 DNA follows: TGTGCCAGCAGCTTATTCACGGGGGAAAAACTGTTTTTT. Translating gives CASSLFTGEKLFF.

The chain combines TRBV18 with TRBJ2-1; D remains ambiguous. Germline loops: CDR1 KGHSH, CDR2 LQKENI. Trimming cost V 0 bases and J 0 bases, with 9 bases left between them. The CDR3 totals 16 residues. For the CDR3, the DNA is TGTGCCAGCTCACCACCCTTGGGCACCTCCTACAATGAGCAGTTCTTC. Protein product: CASSPPLGTSYNEQFF.

This chain uses TRBV6-1 with TRBJ1-5; maybe TRBD1 (5 bases). The CDR3 runs 13 residues. Trimming cost V 6 bases and J 4 bases, with 10 bases left between them. The germline CDR1 and CDR2 sequences are MNHNS and SASEGT. The DNA for the CDR3 is TGTGCCAGCAGGAAGGGGAAGAATCAGCCCCAGCATTTT. Its protein product is CASRKGKNQPQHF.

The chain is built from TRBV20-1 and TRBJ1-1; D ambiguous. The CDR3 sequence is 15 residues long. The V end was cut by 0 bases, the J end by 5 bases, with 16 bases between. Germline loops: CDR1 DFQATT, CDR2 SNEGSKA (reference sequence). This CDR3 reads CSARDRVGVETEAFF. In DNA, the CDR3 is TGCAGTGCTAGAGATCGGGTCGGGGTGGAAACTGAAGCTTTCTTT.